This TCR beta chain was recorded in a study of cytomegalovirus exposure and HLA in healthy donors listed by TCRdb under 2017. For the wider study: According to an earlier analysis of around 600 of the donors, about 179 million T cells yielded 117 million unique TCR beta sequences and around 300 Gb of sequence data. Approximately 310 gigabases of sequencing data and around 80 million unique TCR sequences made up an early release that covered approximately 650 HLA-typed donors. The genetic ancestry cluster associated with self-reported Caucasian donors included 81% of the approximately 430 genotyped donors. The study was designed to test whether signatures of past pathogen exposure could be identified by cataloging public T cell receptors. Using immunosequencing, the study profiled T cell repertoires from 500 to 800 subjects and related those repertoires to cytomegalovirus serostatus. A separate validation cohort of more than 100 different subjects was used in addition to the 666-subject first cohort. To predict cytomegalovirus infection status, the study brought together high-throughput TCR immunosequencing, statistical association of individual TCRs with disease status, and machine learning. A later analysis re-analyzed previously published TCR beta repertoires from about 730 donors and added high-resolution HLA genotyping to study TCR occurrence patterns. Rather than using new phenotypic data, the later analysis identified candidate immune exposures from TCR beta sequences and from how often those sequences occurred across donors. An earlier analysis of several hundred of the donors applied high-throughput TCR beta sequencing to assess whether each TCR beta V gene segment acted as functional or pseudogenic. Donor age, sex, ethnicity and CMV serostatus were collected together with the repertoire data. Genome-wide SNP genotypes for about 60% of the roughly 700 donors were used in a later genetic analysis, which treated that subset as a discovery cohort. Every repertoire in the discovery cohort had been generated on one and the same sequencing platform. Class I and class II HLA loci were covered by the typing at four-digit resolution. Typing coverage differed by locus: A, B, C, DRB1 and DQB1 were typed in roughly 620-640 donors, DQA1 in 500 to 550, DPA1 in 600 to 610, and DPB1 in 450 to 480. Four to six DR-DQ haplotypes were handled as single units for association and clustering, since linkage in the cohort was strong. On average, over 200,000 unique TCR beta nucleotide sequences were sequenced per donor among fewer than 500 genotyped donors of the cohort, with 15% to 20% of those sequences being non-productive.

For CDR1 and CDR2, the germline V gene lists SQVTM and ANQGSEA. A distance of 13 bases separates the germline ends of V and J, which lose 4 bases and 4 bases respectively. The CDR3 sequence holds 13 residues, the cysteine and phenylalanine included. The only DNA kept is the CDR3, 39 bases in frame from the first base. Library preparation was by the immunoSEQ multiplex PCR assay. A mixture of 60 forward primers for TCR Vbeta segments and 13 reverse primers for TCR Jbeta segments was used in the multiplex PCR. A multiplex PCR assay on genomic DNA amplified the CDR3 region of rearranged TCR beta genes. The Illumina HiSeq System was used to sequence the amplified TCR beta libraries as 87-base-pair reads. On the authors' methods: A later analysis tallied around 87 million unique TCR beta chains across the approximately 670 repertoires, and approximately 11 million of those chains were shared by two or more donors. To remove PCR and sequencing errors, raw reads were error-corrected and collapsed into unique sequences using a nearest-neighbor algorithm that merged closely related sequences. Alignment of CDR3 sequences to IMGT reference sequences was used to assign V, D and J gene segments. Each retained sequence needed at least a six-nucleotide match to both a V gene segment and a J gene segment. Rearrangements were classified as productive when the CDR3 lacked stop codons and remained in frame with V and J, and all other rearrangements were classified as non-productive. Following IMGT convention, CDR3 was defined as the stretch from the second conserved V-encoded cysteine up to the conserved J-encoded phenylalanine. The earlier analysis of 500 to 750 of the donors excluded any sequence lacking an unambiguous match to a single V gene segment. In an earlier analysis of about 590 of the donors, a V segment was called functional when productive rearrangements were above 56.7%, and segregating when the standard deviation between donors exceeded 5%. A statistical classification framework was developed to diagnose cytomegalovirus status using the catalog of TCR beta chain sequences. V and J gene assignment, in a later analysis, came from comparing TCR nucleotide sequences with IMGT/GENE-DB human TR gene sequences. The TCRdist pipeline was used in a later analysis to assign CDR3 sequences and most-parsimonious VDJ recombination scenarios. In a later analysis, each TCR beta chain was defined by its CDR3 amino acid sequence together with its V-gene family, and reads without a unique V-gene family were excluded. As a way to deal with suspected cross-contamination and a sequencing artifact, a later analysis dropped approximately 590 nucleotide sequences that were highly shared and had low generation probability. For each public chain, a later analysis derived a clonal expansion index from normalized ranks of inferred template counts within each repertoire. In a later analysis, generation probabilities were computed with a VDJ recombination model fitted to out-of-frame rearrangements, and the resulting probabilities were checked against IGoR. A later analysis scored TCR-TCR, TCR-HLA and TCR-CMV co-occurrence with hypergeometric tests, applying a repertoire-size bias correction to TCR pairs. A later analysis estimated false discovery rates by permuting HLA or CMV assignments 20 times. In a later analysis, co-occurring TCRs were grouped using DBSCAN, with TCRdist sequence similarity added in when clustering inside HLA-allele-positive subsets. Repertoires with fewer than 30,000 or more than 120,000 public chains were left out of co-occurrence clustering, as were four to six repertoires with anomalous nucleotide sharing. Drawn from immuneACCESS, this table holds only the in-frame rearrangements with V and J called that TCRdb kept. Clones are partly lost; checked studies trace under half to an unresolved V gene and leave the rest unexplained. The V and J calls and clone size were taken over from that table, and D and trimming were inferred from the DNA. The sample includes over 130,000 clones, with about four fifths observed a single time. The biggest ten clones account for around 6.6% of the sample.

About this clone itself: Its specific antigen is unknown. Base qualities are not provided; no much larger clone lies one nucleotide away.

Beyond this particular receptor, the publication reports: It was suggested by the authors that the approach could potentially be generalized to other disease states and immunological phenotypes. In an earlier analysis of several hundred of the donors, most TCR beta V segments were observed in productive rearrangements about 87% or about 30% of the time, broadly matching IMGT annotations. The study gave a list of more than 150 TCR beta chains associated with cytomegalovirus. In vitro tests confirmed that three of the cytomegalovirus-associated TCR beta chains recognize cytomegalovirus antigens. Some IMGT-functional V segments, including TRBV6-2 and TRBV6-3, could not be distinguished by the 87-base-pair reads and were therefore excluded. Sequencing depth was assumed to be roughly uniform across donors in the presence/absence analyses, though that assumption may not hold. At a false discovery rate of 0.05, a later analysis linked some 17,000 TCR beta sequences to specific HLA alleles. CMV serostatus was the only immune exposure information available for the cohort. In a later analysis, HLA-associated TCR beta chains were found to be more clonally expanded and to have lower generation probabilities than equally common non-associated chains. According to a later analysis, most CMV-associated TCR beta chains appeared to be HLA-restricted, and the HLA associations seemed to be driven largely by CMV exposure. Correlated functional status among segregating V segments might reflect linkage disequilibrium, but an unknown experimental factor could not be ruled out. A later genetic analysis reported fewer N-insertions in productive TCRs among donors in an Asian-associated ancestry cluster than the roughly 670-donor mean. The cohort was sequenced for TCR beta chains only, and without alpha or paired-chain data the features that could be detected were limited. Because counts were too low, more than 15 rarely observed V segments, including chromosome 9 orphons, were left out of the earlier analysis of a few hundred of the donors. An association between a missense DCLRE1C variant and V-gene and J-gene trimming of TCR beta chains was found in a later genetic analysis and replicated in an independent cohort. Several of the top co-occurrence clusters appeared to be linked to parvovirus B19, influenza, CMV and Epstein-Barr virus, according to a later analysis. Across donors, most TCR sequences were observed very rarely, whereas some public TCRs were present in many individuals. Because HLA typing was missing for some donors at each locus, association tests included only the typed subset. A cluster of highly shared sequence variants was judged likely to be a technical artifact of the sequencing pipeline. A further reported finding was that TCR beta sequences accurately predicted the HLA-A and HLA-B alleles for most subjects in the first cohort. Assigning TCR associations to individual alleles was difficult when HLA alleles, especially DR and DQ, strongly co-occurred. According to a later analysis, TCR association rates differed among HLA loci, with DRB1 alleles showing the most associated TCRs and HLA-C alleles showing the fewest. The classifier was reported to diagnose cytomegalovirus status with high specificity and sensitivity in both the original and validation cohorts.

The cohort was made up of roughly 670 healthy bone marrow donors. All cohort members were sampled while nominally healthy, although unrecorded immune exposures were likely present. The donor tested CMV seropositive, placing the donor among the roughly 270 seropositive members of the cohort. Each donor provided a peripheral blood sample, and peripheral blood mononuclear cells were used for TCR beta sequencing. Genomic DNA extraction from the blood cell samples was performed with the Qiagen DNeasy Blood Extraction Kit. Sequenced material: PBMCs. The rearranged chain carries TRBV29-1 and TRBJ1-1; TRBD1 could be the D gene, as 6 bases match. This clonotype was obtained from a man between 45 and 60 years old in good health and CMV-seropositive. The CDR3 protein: CSVVLQGLTEAFF. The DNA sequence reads TGCAGCGTTGTTCTACAGGGTCTCACTGAAGCTTTCTTT. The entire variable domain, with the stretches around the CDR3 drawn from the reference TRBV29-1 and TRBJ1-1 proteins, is SAVISQKPSRDICQRGTSLTIQCQVDSQVTMMFWYRQQPGQSLTLIATANQGSEATYESGFVIDKFPISRPNLTFSTLTVSNMSPEDSSIYLCSVVLQGLTEAFFGQGTRLTVV.